The 10 T cell receptor beta chains below all came from one sample that was sequenced in a study of blood T cell repertoires in COVID-19 (dated by TCRdb to the early 2020s). Library generation was performed with the immunoSEQ multiplex PCR assay. TCRdb holds this immuneACCESS table with in-frame rearrangements only. Some clones are missing; in checked studies, unresolved V genes explain under half, and the rest has no known cause. Across this sample there are approximately 310,000 clones, with approximately 85% seen only once. The top ten clones comprise roughly 2.2% of the sample. Sequencing used PBMCs or T cells enriched from blood (not recorded which). These receptors were taken from a man between 25 and 39 years old who had recovered from COVID-19.

The V and J genes are TRBV2 and TRBJ2-3, with TRBD1 matching 11 bases. Looked up from germline, CDR1 is SNHLY and CDR2 is FYNNEI. The CDR3 contains 17 residues. J gave up 0 bases and V 7 bases, and 9 bases lay outside the gene matches. The CDR3 nucleotides are TGTGCCAGCACTCTCTCCGGGACAGGGGGGAGCACAGATACGCAGTATTTT. It yields the protein CASTLSGTGGSTDTQYF.

The J gene is TRBJ1-4, the V gene TRBV15; perhaps TRBD1 as D (6 bases). V dropped 7 bases and J dropped 0 bases, with 24 bases sitting between them. The CDR3 is 19 amino acids. Per germline, CDR1 LNHNV and CDR2 YYDKDF (reference sequence). CDR3 in DNA: TGTGCCACCAAATTAATAAGGGGGAGAGATACTGCAACTAATGAAAAACTGTTTTTT. This translates into CATKLIRGRDTATNEKLFF.

The CDR3 spells CASSLRSNSYNEQFF. The CDR3 DNA reads TGCGCCAGCAGCTTGCGGTCAAACTCCTACAATGAGCAGTTCTTC. The V gene is TRBV5-1, the J gene TRBJ2-1, with D unresolved. V lost 1 base to trimming and J lost 0 bases, with 8 bases between them. Germline V gene lookup returns CDR1 SGHRS and CDR2 YFSETQ. CDR3 length: 15 residues.

This rearrangement joins TRBV12-3 or TRBV12-4 to TRBJ1-3; D not certain. This CDR3 is built from 13 residues. Trimming shortened V by 3 bases and J by 10 bases, and 13 bases separated the two germline ends. CDR3 amino acids: CASSLLQIRTIYF. For the CDR3, the DNA is TGTGCCAGCAGTTTGTTACAGATAAGGACCATATATTTT.

With regard to this clone: Other DNA sequences from this sample encode an identical CDR3 as well. This chain connects TRBV3-1 (or the pseudogene TRBV3-2) to TRBJ1-2; D gene ambiguous. Germline values: CDR1 LGHDT, CDR2 YNNKEL (reference sequence). This CDR3 comprises 13 residues. V was clipped by 2 bases and J by 4 bases, with 8 bases between them. This CDR3 is CASSQSEIYGYTF. CDR3 DNA sequence: TGTGCCAGCAGCCAATCGGAGATCTATGGCTACACCTTC.

The chain carries TRBV5-4 and TRBJ1-2, with TRBD1 identical over 8 bases. Germline CDR1 reads SGHNT; CDR2 reads YYREEE (reference sequence). The CDR3 has 15 residues. Trimming removed 0 bases from V and 6 bases from J; junction bases left unmatched: 7. CDR3 sequence: CASSLGGQAANGYTF. The CDR3 DNA is TGTGCCAGCAGCTTGGGGGGACAGGCGGCGAATGGCTACACCTTC.

The gene calls are TRBV4-3 and TRBJ1-2, with 7 bases fitting TRBD1. Trimming at V came to 1 base and at J to 7 bases, leaving 12 bases not matched to a gene. Germline-derived CDR1 and CDR2 are LGHNA and YSLEER. The CDR3 is 16 amino acids. The chain's CDR3 is CASSQGPGQTVGGYTF. In DNA form, the CDR3 reads TGCGCCAGCAGCCAAGGTCCGGGACAGACTGTGGGTGGCTACACCTTC.

The sample holds a few counts of this clone. For the CDR3, the DNA is TGTGCCAGCAGCTTAGCGCCACGAGGGTATAGCAATCAGCCCCAGCATTTT. Translation: CASSLAPRGYSNQPQHF. This sequence joins TRBV7-2 and TRBJ1-5; D unresolved. The CDR3 covers 17 residues. The germline V gene encodes CDR1 SGHTA and CDR2 FQGNSA. V gave up 0 bases and J gave up 0 bases, with 12 bases separating them.

The rearrangement joins TRBV6-1 to TRBJ1-3; D might be TRBD1 (5 bases). Germline-derived CDR1 and CDR2 are MNHNS and SASEGT. Trimming took 0 bases from V and 2 from J, leaving 11 bases between them. The CDR3 contains 16 residues. The CDR3 nucleotides read TGTGCCAGCAGTGAAGCCATGACAGTAGCTGGAAACACCATATATTTT. Its translation is CASSEAMTVAGNTIYF.

The genes are TRBV7-8 and TRBJ2-2, with a tentative D call TRBD2 (6 bases). Trimming took 5 bases from V and 6 from J, leaving 16 bases between them. The CDR3 is 15 amino acids. Germline V lookup: CDR1 SGHVS, CDR2 FQNEAQ. CDR3 region: CASSPTGTQAGELFF. The CDR3 DNA sequence: TGTGCCAGCAGCCCCACCGGGACTCAGGCCGGGGAGCTGTTTTTT. Full variable domain (rest looked up from reference TRBV7-8 and TRBJ2-2): GAGVSQSPRYKVAKRGQDVALRCDPISGHVSLFWYQQALGQGPEFLTYFQNEAQLDKSGLPSDRFFAERPEGSVSTLKIQRTQQEDSAVYLCASSPTGTQAGELFFGEGSRLTVL.